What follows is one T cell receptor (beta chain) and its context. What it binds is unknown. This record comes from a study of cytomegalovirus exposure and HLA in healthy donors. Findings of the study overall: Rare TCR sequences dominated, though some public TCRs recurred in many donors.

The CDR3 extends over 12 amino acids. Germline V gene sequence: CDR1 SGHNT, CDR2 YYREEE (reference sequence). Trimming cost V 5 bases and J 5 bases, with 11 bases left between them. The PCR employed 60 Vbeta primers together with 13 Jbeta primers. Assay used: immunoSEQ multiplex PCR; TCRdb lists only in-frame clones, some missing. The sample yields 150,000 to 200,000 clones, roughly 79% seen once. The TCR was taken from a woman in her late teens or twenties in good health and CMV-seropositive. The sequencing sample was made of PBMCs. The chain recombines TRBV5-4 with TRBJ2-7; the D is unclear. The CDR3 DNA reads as TGTGCCAGCAGGCCTGGCCGGGACGAGCAGTACTTC. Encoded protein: CASRPGRDEQYF. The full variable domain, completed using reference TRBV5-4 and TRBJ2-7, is ETGVTQSPTHLIKTRGQQVTLRCSSQSGHNTVSWYQQALGQGPQFIFQYYREEENGRGNFPPRFSGLQFPNYSSELNVNALELDDSALYLCASRPGRDEQYFGPGTRLTVT.